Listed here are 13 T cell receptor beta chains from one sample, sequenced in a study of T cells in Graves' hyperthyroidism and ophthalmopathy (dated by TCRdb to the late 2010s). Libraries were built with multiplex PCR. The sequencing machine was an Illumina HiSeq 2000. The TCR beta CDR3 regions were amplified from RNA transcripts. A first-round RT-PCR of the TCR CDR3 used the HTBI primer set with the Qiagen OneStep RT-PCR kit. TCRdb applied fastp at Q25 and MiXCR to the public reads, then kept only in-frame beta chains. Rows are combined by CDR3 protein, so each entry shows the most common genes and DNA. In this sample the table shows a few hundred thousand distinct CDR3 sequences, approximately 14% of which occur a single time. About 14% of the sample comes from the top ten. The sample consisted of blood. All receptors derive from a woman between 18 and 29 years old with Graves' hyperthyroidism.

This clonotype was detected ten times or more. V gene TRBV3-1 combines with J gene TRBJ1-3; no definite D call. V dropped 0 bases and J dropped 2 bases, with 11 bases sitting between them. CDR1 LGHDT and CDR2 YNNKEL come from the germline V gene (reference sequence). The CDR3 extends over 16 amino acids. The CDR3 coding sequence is TGTGCCAGCAGCCAAGATCGGCGGGGAGCTGGAAACACCATATATTTT. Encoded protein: CASSQDRRGAGNTIYF.

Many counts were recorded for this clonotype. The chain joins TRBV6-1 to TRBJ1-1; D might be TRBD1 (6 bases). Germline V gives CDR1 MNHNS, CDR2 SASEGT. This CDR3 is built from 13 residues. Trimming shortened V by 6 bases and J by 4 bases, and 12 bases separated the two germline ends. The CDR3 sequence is CASSLARGTEAFF. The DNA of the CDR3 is TGTGCCAGCAGCCTTGCCAGGGGCACTGAAGCTTTCTTT.

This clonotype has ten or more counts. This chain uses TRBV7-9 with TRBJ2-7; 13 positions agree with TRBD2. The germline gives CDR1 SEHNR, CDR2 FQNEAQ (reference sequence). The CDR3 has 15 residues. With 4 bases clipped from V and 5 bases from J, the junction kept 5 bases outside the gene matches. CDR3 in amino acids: CASSSPGLAGDEQYF. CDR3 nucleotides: TGTGCCAGCAGCTCGCCCGGACTAGCGGGAGACGAGCAGTACTTC.

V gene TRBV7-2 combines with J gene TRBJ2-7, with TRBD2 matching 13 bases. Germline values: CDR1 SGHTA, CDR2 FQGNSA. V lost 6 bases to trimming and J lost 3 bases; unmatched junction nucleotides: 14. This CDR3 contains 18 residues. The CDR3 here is CASSSGTSGTRPLYEQYF. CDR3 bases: TGTGCCAGCAGTAGTGGGACTAGCGGGACGAGGCCCCTCTACGAGCAGTACTTC.

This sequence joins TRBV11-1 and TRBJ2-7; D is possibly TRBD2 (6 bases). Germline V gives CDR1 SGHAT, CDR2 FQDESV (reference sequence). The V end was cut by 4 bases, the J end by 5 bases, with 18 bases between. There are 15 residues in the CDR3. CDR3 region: CASSSTGGKANEQYF. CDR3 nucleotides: TGTGCCAGCAGCTCCACCGGCGGGAAGGCCAACGAGCAGTACTTC.

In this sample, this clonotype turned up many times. CDR3 sequence (DNA): TGTGCCAGCAGTTTAGGGGGGGACGACTACGAGCAGTACTTC. Protein product: CASSLGGDDYEQYF. The chain carries TRBV12-3 or TRBV12-4 and TRBJ2-7, with D maybe TRBD2 (6 bases). The CDR3 is 14 residues long. V shed 1 base and J shed 3 bases, with 10 bases lying between them.

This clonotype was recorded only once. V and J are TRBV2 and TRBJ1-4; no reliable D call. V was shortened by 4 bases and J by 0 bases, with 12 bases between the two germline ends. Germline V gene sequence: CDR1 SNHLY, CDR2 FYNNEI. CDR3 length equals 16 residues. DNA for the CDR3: TGTGCCAGCAGTGGTCTTCGCACTGCAACTAATGAAAAACTGTTTTTT. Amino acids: CASSGLRTATNEKLFF.

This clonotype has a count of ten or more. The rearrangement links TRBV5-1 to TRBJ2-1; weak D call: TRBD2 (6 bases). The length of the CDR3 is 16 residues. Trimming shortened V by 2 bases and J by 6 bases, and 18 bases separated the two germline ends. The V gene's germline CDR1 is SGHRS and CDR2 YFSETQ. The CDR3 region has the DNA TGCGCCAGCAGCTTCGGCGGGATGGGTCGGGGCAATGAGCAGTTCTTC. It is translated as CASSFGGMGRGNEQFF. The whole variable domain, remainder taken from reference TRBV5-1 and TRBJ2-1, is KAGVTQTPRYLIKTRGQQVTLSCSPISGHRSVSWYQQTPGQGLQFLFEYFSETQRNKGNFPGRFSGRQFSNSRSEMNVSTLELGDSALYLCASSFGGMGRGNEQFFGPGTRLTVL.

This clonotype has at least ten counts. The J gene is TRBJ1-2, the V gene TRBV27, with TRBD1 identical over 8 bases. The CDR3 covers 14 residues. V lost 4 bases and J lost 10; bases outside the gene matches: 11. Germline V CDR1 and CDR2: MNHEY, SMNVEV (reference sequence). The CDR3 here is CASSSTRDRFFYTF. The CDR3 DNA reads TGTGCCAGCAGTTCAACCCGGGACAGGTTTTTCTACACCTTC.

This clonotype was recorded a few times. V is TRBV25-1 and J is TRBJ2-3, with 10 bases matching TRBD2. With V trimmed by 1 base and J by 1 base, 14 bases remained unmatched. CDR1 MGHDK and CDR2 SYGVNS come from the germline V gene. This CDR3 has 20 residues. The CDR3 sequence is CASSELRASGSRVGTDTQYF. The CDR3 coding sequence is TGTGCCAGCAGTGAATTGAGGGCTAGCGGGAGCCGGGTTGGCACAGATACGCAGTATTTT.

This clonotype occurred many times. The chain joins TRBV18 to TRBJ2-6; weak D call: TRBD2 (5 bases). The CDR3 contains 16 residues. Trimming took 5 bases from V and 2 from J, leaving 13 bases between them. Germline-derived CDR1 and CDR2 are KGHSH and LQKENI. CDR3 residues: CASSARGKTGANVLTF. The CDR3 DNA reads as TGTGCCAGCTCAGCTCGAGGGAAAACTGGGGCCAACGTCCTGACTTTC.

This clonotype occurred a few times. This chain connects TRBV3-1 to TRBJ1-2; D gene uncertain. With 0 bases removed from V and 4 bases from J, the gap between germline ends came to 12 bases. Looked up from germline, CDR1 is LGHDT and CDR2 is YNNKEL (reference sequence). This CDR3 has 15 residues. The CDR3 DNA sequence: TGTGCCAGCAGCCAAGACCGTAAAGGTAGCTATGGCTACACCTTC. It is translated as CASSQDRKGSYGYTF.

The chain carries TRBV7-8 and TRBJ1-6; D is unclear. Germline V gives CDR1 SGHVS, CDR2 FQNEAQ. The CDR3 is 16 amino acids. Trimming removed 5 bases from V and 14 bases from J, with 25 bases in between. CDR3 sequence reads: CASSPDFTVARETLHF. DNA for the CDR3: TGTGCCAGCAGCCCGGATTTCACAGTTGCAAGGGAAACCCTCCACTTT.